This is a list of T cell receptor beta chains from one sample in a study of blood T cell repertoires in COVID-19. Assay used: immunoSEQ multiplex PCR; TCRdb lists only in-frame clones, some missing. Of roughly 56,000 clones listed, around 90% are singletons. Sample: peripheral blood. These receptors all stem from a man aged 50 or older with active COVID-19. Both conserved end residues are part of each CDR3. Fields, in order: D gene, CDR3 length, V gene, clone size, J gene, CDR3 protein, CDR3 DNA. A D gene is named only where the DNA matches it firmly. Size is omitted from some rows. Given values are once, few, many or a class for expanded clones.

>TRBD1|13|TRBV11-2|-|TRBJ1-3
CASSLGQGNTIYF
TGTGCCAGCAGCCTCGGACAGGGGAACACCATATATTTT
>-|13|TRBV5-8|-|TRBJ2-7
CASSYGQPYEQYF
TGTGCCAGCAGCTATGGACAGCCCTACGAGCAGTACTTC
>-|14|TRBV27|-|TRBJ1-5
CASSRGWSNQPQHF
TGTGCCAGCAGCAGGGGTTGGAGCAATCAGCCCCAGCATTTT
>TRBD2|13|TRBV30|-|TRBJ2-7
CAWKKRENQVLYF
TGTGCCTGGAAAAAGCGGGAGAATCAGGTCCTGTACTTC
>-|15|TRBV6-2/TRBV6-3|once|TRBJ1-5
CASSYGGNSNQPQHF
TGTGCCAGCAGTTACGGAGGCAATAGCAATCAGCCCCAGCATTTT
>TRBD1|15|TRBV27|-|TRBJ2-2
CARKLRGRDTGELFF
TGTGCCAGGAAACTCAGGGGGCGTGACACCGGGGAGCTGTTTTTT
>TRBD2|15|TRBV5-6|-|TRBJ2-1
CASSLTSGSRNEQFF
TGTGCCAGCAGCTTGACTAGCGGGAGTAGGAATGAGCAGTTCTTC
>TRBD2|16|TRBV7-8|-|TRBJ2-4
CASSLGLAGDINIQYF
TGTGCCAGCAGCTTAGGACTAGCGGGAGATATAAACATTCAGTACTTC
>TRBD2|15|TRBV6-4|-|TRBJ2-4
CASSEEPAGKNIQYF
TGTGCCAGCAGTGAAGAGCCAGCGGGAAAAAACATTCAGTACTTC
>-|14|TRBV3-1/TRBV3-2|-|TRBJ2-7
CASSQGSGVFEQYF
TGTGCCAGCAGCCAAGGTAGCGGAGTCTTCGAGCAGTACTTC
>TRBD2|15|TRBV27|once|TRBJ2-1
CASVGIGLASNEQFF
TGTGCCAGCGTCGGTATAGGACTAGCATCCAATGAGCAGTTCTTC
>-|13|TRBV28|few|TRBJ1-5
CASSPYEDQPQHF
TGTGCCAGCAGTCCTTATGAGGATCAGCCCCAGCATTTT
>-|13|TRBV18|-|TRBJ1-4
CASSRDSNEKLFF
TGTGCCAGCTCCAGGGATAGCAATGAAAAACTGTTTTTT
>-|16|TRBV30|-|TRBJ1-3
CAWSGLTRSSGNTIYF
TGTGCCTGGAGTGGCCTGACTCGTAGCTCTGGAAACACCATATATTTT
>-|15|TRBV19|-|TRBJ2-1
CASSLEGLGDNEQFF
TGTGCCAGTAGCCTGGAGGGGCTAGGCGACAATGAGCAGTTCTTC
>TRBD1|14|TRBV10-3|-|TRBJ2-7
CAISESGQPYEQYF
TGTGCCATCAGTGAATCGGGACAGCCCTACGAGCAGTACTTC
>-|13|TRBV25-1|-|TRBJ1-1
CASSAHFDTEAFF
TGTGCCAGCAGTGCCCATTTTGACACTGAAGCTTTCTTT
>TRBD2|16|TRBV4-1|-|TRBJ2-7
CASSRSGTSGSYEQYF
TGCGCCAGCAGCCGATCCGGGACTAGCGGTTCCTACGAGCAGTACTTC
>-|15|TRBV5-8|-|TRBJ2-2
CASSLEQGRAGELFF
TGTGCCAGCAGCTTGGAACAGGGTCGAGCCGGGGAGCTGTTTTTT
>-|16|TRBV10-3|-|TRBJ1-2
CAISAGQLTSNYGYTF
TGTGCCATCAGTGCGGGTCAGCTTACTTCCAACTATGGCTACACCTTC
>TRBD2|15|TRBV4-2|few|TRBJ2-7
CASSPEVAGGYEQYF
TGTGCCAGCAGCCCTGAGGTCGCGGGGGGTTACGAGCAGTACTTC
>TRBD1|14|TRBV5-6|-|TRBJ1-2
CASSIQGARYGYTF
TGTGCCAGCAGCATACAGGGGGCGCGCTATGGCTACACCTTC
>-|14|TRBV6-8|-|TRBJ2-1
CASSYEVAYNEQFF
TGTGCCAGCAGTTACGAGGTAGCTTACAATGAGCAGTTCTTC
>-|12|TRBV7-9|-|TRBJ2-7
CASSSPDSPWYF
TGTGCCAGCAGCTCGCCGGACAGTCCTTGGTACTTC
>-|13|TRBV2|-|TRBJ2-7
CASVQWSSYEQYF
TGTGCCAGCGTCCAGTGGTCTTCCTACGAGCAGTACTTC
>-|13|TRBV13|-|TRBJ1-2
CASSSTTVYGYTF
TGTGCCAGCAGCTCCACGACTGTCTATGGCTACACCTTC
>TRBD1|15|TRBV5-1|-|TRBJ2-2
CASRPDRGPTGELFF
TGCGCCAGCAGACCCGACAGGGGGCCCACCGGGGAGCTGTTTTTT
>-|14|TRBV7-2|-|TRBJ2-3
CASSFGQSTDTQYF
TGTGCCAGCAGCTTCGGACAGAGCACAGATACGCAGTATTTT
>TRBD1|15|TRBV2|-|TRBJ1-1
CASNWQGAGVTEAFF
TGTGCCAGCAATTGGCAGGGGGCGGGGGTCACTGAAGCTTTCTTT
>-|16|TRBV18|-|TRBJ2-2
CASSPWREAGTGELFF
TGTGCCAGCTCACCATGGAGGGAGGCAGGCACCGGGGAGCTGTTTTTT
>TRBD2|17|TRBV5-4|-|TRBJ2-7
CASSPGGTSGRAYEQYF
TGTGCCAGCAGCCCTGGGGGGACTAGCGGGAGGGCCTACGAGCAGTACTTC
>-|15|TRBV21-1|once|TRBJ2-1
CASSLPGGSYNEQFF
TGTGCCAGCAGCTTACCAGGGGGGAGCTACAATGAGCAGTTCTTC
>TRBD1|14|TRBV11-2|-|TRBJ2-3
CASSKDRVRPTQYF
TGTGCCAGCAGCAAGGACAGGGTACGTCCTACGCAGTATTTT
>TRBD1|13|TRBV25-1|-|TRBJ2-5
CASSEGQGMTQYF
TGTGCCAGCAGTGAAGGACAGGGCATGACCCAGTACTTC
>-|16|TRBV11-2|-|TRBJ2-7
CASSTINGRFPHEQYF
TGTGCCAGCAGCACCATCAATGGCCGATTCCCCCACGAGCAGTACTTC
>-|14|TRBV2|-|TRBJ1-1
CASSGRPGGTEAFF
TGTGCCAGCAGTGGACGACCCGGGGGCACTGAAGCTTTCTTT
>TRBD1|13|TRBV5-6|-|TRBJ1-2
CASRYRGKWGYTF
TGTGCCAGCAGATACAGGGGAAAGTGGGGCTACACCTTC
>-|16|TRBV5-6|few|TRBJ1-5
CASSLFRGRSNQPQHF
TGTGCCAGCAGCTTGTTCAGGGGAAGAAGCAATCAGCCCCAGCATTTT
>-|14|TRBV3-1/TRBV3-2|once|TRBJ1-6
CASSQDLRTSPLHF
TGTGCCAGCAGCCAAGATCTCAGAACTTCACCCCTCCACTTT
>-|16|TRBV10-2|-|TRBJ1-3
CASSVPPGQTGNTIYF
TGCGCCAGCAGTGTTCCTCCGGGACAAACCGGAAACACCATATATTTT
>TRBD2|15|TRBV2|once|TRBJ2-1
CASSAGTSERNEQFF
TGTGCCAGCAGTGCCGGGACTAGCGAGAGAAATGAGCAGTTCTTC
>-|12|TRBV28|-|TRBJ1-2
CASANRVYGYTF
TGTGCCAGCGCCAACAGGGTCTATGGCTACACCTTC
>TRBD2|14|TRBV29-1|-|TRBJ2-1
CSVDGTSGVGEQFF
TGCAGCGTTGATGGGACTAGCGGGGTAGGGGAGCAGTTCTTC
>-|15|TRBV2|-|TRBJ2-7
CASSLMGGGRFEQYF
TGTGCCAGCAGCCTAATGGGGGGGGGCAGGTTCGAGCAGTACTTC
>-|15|TRBV5-4|once|TRBJ2-1
CASSFRGLRPGEQFF
TGTGCCAGCAGCTTTAGGGGACTCAGGCCGGGGGAGCAGTTCTTC
>-|14|TRBV27|-|TRBJ1-1
CASKEPRFGTEAFF
TGTGCCAGCAAAGAGCCCCGATTCGGCACTGAAGCTTTCTTT
>TRBD2|15|TRBV25-1|-|TRBJ2-7
CASSELSAGAYEQYF
TGTGCCAGCAGTGAATTGAGTGCGGGAGCCTACGAGCAGTACTTC
>-|12|TRBV7-9|-|TRBJ2-7
CASSLRGYEQYF
TGTGCCAGCAGCCTCAGGGGCTACGAGCAGTACTTC
>-|11|TRBV7-9|-|TRBJ2-2
CASRLTGELFF
TGTGCCAGCCGGTTGACCGGGGAGCTGTTTTTT
>-|13|TRBV5-5|-|TRBJ1-6
CASSRDTNSPLHF
TGTGCCAGCAGCCGAGACACCAATTCACCCCTCCACTTT
>-|14|TRBV7-9|-|TRBJ2-5
CASSLGTVRETQYF
TGTGCCAGCAGCTTAGGGACAGTGAGAGAGACCCAGTACTTC
>-|14|TRBV7-2|few|TRBJ2-5
CASSLRRTQETQYF
TGTGCCAGCAGCTTAAGGAGGACGCAAGAGACCCAGTACTTC
>-|14|TRBV19|-|TRBJ2-3
CASKSQGMTDTQYF
TGTGCCAGTAAGAGTCAGGGGATGACAGATACGCAGTATTTT
>-|13|TRBV5-4|-|TRBJ2-7
CASSRVGSYEQYF
TGTGCCAGCAGCCGCGTCGGTTCCTACGAGCAGTACTTC